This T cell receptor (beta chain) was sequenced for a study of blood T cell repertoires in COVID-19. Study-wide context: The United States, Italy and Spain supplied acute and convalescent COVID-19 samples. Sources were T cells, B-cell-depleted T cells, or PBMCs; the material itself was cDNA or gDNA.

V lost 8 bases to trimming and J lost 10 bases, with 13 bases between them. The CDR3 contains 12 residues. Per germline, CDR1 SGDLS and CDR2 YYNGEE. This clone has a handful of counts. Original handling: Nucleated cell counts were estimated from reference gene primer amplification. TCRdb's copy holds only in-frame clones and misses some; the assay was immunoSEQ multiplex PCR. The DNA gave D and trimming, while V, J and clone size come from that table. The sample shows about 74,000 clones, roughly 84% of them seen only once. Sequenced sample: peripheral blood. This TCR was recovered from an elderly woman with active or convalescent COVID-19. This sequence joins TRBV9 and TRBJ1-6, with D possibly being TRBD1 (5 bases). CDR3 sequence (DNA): TGTGCCAGTGGGGACTCTCGGTCACCCCTCCACTTT. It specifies CASGDSRSPLHF.